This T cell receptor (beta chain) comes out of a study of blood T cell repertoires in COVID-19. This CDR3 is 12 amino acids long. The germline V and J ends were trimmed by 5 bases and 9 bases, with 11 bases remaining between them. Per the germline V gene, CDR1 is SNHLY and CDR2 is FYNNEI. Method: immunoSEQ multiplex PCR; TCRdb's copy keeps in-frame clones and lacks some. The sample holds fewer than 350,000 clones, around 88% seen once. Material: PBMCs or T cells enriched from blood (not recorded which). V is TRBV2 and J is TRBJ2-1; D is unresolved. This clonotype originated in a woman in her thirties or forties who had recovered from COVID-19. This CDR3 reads CASSSPPSEQFF. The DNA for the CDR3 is TGTGCCAGCAGTTCCCCCCCCAGTGAGCAGTTCTTC.